This T cell receptor beta chain was retrieved from a study of T cells after yellow fever vaccination. TCRdb used MiXCR to reprocess the 5' RACE reads, holding one entry per CDR3 protein. The table shows approximately 250,000 distinct CDR3 sequences, with around 6.7% occurring only once. Germline CDR1 reads SGHKS; CDR2 reads YYEKEE (reference sequence). This CDR3 spans 15 amino acids. The V gene end was trimmed by 4 bases and the J gene end by 3 bases; junction bases not matched to a gene: 6. In this sample, this clonotype turned up many times. Its matching antigen is unknown. Findings and caveats of the study: A weaker secondary response peaked on day 5, the primary on day 15. Post-booster repertoires again held most primary-vaccination clones (roughly 95% CD4, roughly 89% CD8). CD4 and CD8 compartments shared a small share of clonotypes.

This chain connects TRBV5-5 to TRBJ2-2; 7 bases align to TRBD1. The receptor comes from a man between 25 and 39 years old who received the YFV17D yellow fever vaccine. The sample was CD4+ T cells sorted from PBMCs, taken on the day of the yellow fever booster vaccination. The CDR3 region is CASSVRGLDTGELFF. In DNA, the CDR3 is TGTGCCAGCAGCGTCAGGGGGTTGGACACCGGGGAGCTGTTTTTT.